The T cell receptor beta chain under discussion was sequenced for a study of molecular identifiers for immune sequencing clone quantification (dated by TCRdb to the late 2010s). Broadly, across the study: In a replicate experiment, RNA from around 20,000 or 100,000 naive CD8 T cells was split into five aliquots, four of which were sequenced. This methods study used CD8 T cells to benchmark TCR RNA copy counting and molecular-identifier clustering-based TCR repertoire sequencing (MIDCIRS).

Libraries of naive CD8 T cells were generated from approximately 20,000 to 1,000,000 sorted cells, with 10%, 30% or 50% of the purified RNA used. On a BD FACSAria II, naive CD8 T cells were FACS-sorted as CD8+CD4-CCR7+CD45RA+ and collected into RLT Plus buffer. To test detection sensitivity, Jurkat RNA equivalent to ten TCR copies was spiked into samples of about 19,000-1,000,000 naive CD8 T cells. Enrichment of CD8 T cells was done with RosetteSep CD8+ T Cell Enrichment Cocktail plus Ficoll-Paque, and ACK red cell lysis came afterward. Comments on this clonotype: This receptor's antigen is unknown. Per-base quality was not reported, and no clone a single base away is much larger than it.

Libraries were made using PCR. The run used a NextSeq 500. Preparation of bulk TCR libraries followed a previously described approach, with the TCR primers listed in Table S5. Purification of total RNA was performed with the Qiagen AllPrep DNA/RNA kit. Before any analysis, reads coming from multiple sequencing runs of the same library were combined into one pool. In the source study's methods: Reads were retained only if an exact TCR constant sequence was present, and the retained reads were trimmed to 150 nt and grouped according to their 12-nt molecular barcodes. Reads within each barcode group were sub-clustered using a 15% Levenshtein threshold, and quality-weighted consensus sequences were constructed for each RNA molecule. Non-functional sequences were filtered out, along with any lower-count sequence sitting one edit away from another sequence. Barcode sub-clusters with fewer than 20% of the maximum read count were removed, based on fitting two negative binomial distributions. TCRdb handled the public reads itself, with Q25 trimming in fastp and clone calling in MiXCR, and kept productive beta chains. Rows are combined by CDR3 protein, so each entry shows the most common genes and DNA. TCRdb's processing, not the study's, gives the V and J calls here. The sample yields about 500,000 distinct CDR3 sequences; roughly 26% were counted once. Around 0.8% of the sample is held by the ten biggest clonotypes.

Results and caveats for the whole study, not just this receptor: About three recovered TCR RNA copies per cell were obtained by modeling, versus 9 to 10 by digital PCR, implying a capture efficiency of approximately 30%. The naive libraries included spiked-in Jurkat TCR RNA (about nine copies' worth), and this RNA is not part of the donor repertoire. When barcode sub-clustering was not used, chimeric consensus sequences inflated TCR diversity, with chimeras reaching as high as 47%. Identical TCR molecules sharing a barcode could cause highly expanded clone sizes to be underestimated. Even against a background of 750,000 to 1,000,000 naive CD8 T cells, spiked-in Jurkat TCR RNA amounting to a single cell's worth was reported to be detectable. Clones above 20 RNA copies held over 99% of molecules in CMV-specific effector cells but under 1% in naive cells.

The sequenced sample consisted of naive CD8+ T cells from blood, with Jurkat cell RNA spiked in. The cell subset or site label, as the study defines it: FACS-sorted CD8+CD4-CCR7+CD45RA+ naive T cells. This sequence was found in a human donor in good health. Some libraries in this study had Jurkat cell RNA spiked in.

The sequence in DNA is TGTGCCAGCAGCCCCCCGGGGGGGACTAGTTCTTACGAGCAGTACTTC. This sequence encodes CASSPPGGTSSYEQYF. In this chain, TRBV7-9 is recombined with TRBJ2-7, with 8 bases aligning to TRBD2. Taken from the germline V gene (reference sequence), the CDR1 and CDR2 loops are SEHNR and FQNEAQ. Ends trimmed: V by 5 bases, J by 4 bases; bases unmatched to a gene: 13. The CDR3 covers 16 residues, taking in both the cysteine and the phenylalanine. Only the CDR3 region is kept as DNA, spanning 48 bases read in frame from base 1.